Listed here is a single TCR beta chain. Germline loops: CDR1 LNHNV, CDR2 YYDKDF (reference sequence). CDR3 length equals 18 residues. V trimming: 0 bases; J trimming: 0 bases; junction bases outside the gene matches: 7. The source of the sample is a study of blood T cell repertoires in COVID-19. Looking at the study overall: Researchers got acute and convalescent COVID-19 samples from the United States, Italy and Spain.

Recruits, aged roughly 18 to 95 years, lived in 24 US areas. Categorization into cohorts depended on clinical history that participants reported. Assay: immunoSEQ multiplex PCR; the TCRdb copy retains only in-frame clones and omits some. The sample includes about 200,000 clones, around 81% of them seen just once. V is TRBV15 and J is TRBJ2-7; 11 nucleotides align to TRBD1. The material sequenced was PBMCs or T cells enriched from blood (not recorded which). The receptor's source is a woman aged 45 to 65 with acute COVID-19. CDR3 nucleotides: TGTGCCACCAGCAGAGAAAGGGACAGGGGGACTAGCTCCTACGAGCAGTACTTC. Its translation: CATSRERDRGTSSYEQYF.